The 4 T cell receptor beta chains below were found in one sample sequenced in a study of T cell responses to AZD1222 COVID-19 vaccine. Produced via immunoSEQ multiplex PCR; TCRdb's table is partial and in-frame only. The sample shows around 170,000 clones, about nine tenths of them seen only once. This sample comprised peripheral blood, obtained on day 0 of AZD1222 vaccination. The receptors come from an adult in good health.

The chain carries TRBV6-1 and TRBJ1-2; D remains ambiguous. The V and J ends lost 3 bases and 8 bases respectively, with 16 bases between them. The CDR3 covers 14 residues. Germline V gives CDR1 MNHNS, CDR2 SASEGT. CDR3 in amino acids: CASSDGGWIKGYTF. The CDR3 region has the DNA TGTGCCAGCAGTGACGGCGGCTGGATAAAAGGCTACACCTTC.

The chain employs TRBV7-8 and TRBJ2-7; D is possibly TRBD1 (6 bases). The CDR3 loop spans 17 amino acids. Germline CDR1 SGHVS, CDR2 FQNEAQ. Deletions cut 5 bases from V and 4 bases from J, with 24 bases between. Here the CDR3 reads CASSPGLGAGERYEQYF. The CDR3 nucleotides are TGTGCCAGCAGCCCAGGGCTAGGGGCAGGGGAGAGGTACGAGCAGTACTTC.

The chain couples TRBV2 to TRBJ1-6; no clear D gene. V was shortened by 1 base and J by 10 bases, with 8 bases between the two germline ends. Germline loops: CDR1 SNHLY, CDR2 FYNNEI. There are 13 residues in the CDR3. This CDR3 is CASSEVPGSPLHF. Here the CDR3 DNA reads TGTGCCAGCAGTGAAGTCCCGGGATCACCCCTCCACTTT.

V gene TRBV24-1 combines with J gene TRBJ2-5; TRBD1 aligns across 7 bases. This CDR3 spans 18 amino acids. V shed 2 bases and J 2 bases; nucleotides not matched to a gene: 13. Germline assignment: CDR1 KGHDR and CDR2 SFDVKD. The DNA for the CDR3 is TGTGCCACCAGTGATTCTAGGGGGCTAGAGGGGGAACAAGAGACCCAGTACTTC. It is translated as CATSDSRGLEGEQETQYF.